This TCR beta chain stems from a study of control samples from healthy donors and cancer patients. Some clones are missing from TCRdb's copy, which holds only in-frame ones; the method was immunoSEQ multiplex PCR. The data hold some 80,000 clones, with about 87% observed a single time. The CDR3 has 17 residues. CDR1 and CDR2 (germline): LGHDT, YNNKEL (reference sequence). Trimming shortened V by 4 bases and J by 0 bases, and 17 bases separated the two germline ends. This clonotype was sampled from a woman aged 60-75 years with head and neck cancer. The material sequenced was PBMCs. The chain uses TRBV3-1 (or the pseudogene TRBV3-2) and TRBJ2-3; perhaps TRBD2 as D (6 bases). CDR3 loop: CASSLTGAGASTDTQYF. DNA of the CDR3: TGTGCCAGCAGCCTCACTGGAGCGGGTGCTAGCACAGATACGCAGTATTTT.